The 4 T cell receptor beta chains below were found in one sample sequenced in a study of blood T cells in healthy people across ages. For the second PCR, which ran for about 6 to 11 cycles, a sample-barcoded 5' primer and a J-beta primer mix were used. TCRdb called the 5' RACE reads again in MiXCR, with one record for every CDR3 protein. The profile shows 650,000 to 1,000,000 distinct CDR3 sequences, less than 60% of them singletons. The sequenced sample was blood. Source of these receptors: an elderly man in good health.

This clonotype was detected a few times. The chain employs TRBV6-1 and TRBJ2-7; D is undetermined. Germline CDR1 MNHNS, CDR2 SASEGT. The CDR3 length is 12 residues. Trimming pared 8 bases from V and 7 bases from J, leaving 15 bases between. The CDR3 sequence: CASLQDWAEQYF. The CDR3 coding sequence is TGTGCCAGCCTCCAAGATTGGGCTGAGCAGTACTTC.

The gene calls are TRBV20-1 and TRBJ2-1; 9 nucleotides line up with TRBD2. The germline gives CDR1 DFQATT, CDR2 SNEGSKA (reference sequence). The V gene end was trimmed by 1 base and the J gene end by 5 bases; junction bases not matched to a gene: 3. The CDR3 covers 14 residues. The CDR3 nucleotides are TGCAGTGCTAGAGCTCTAGCGGGAAACAATGAGCAGTTCTTC. This gives the protein CSARALAGNNEQFF.

This clonotype was seen a few times. The chain recombines TRBV12-3 or TRBV12-4 with TRBJ2-1, with D possibly being TRBD1 (7 bases). V gave up 6 bases and J gave up 0 bases, with 12 bases separating them. The CDR3 covers 15 residues. This chain's CDR3 is CASSSGGYSYNEQFF. The CDR3 DNA sequence: TGTGCCAGCAGCTCAGGGGGGTACTCCTACAATGAGCAGTTCTTC.

This clonotype was observed a handful of times. The gene calls are TRBV5-1 and TRBJ2-7; no clear D. Trimming stripped 0 bases from V and 6 bases from J, with 10 bases between. The CDR3 runs to 13 residues. Germline lookup yields CDR1 SGHRS and CDR2 YFSETQ. The CDR3: CASSLESVGEQYF. The CDR3 DNA is TGCGCCAGCAGCTTGGAGTCAGTGGGCGAGCAGTACTTC.